One and the same sample provided the 10 T cell receptor beta chains below, sequenced in a study of cytomegalovirus exposure and HLA in healthy donors. Primers included in the PCR were 60 Vbeta and 13 Jbeta primers. Sequenced by immunoSEQ multiplex PCR; TCRdb stores in-frame clones only, minus some. This sample has more than 90,000 clones, with 82% found just once. The sample comprised PBMCs. These receptors were obtained from a man younger than 40 in good health and CMV-seropositive.

This clone showed up just a few times. This chain joins TRBV6-1 and TRBJ1-4, with 11 bases that match TRBD1. The germline gives CDR1 MNHNS, CDR2 SASEGT. Trimming at V came to 4 bases and at J to 0 bases, leaving 4 bases not matched to a gene. CDR3 length: 17 amino acids. The CDR3 DNA reads TGTGCCAGCAGTGCCCGGACAGGGGGCGCAACTAATGAAAAACTGTTTTTT. Protein product: CASSARTGGATNEKLFF.

The chain has TRBV11-3 and TRBJ2-2, with D possibly matching TRBD2 (5 bases). This CDR3 is 15 amino acids long. V was shortened by 5 bases and J by 1 base, with 11 bases between the two germline ends. CDR1 and CDR2 from the germline V gene are SGHNT and YENEEA. Here the CDR3 reads CASSPHRGNTGELFF. DNA for the CDR3: TGTGCCAGCAGCCCCCATCGGGGGAACACCGGGGAGCTGTTTTTT.

The J gene is TRBJ2-5, the V gene TRBV7-7, with D possibly TRBD2 on 5 matching bases. The CDR3 loop spans 13 amino acids. Trimming removed 4 bases from V and 5 bases from J, with 11 bases in between. Germline CDR1 reads SSHAT; CDR2 reads FNYEAQ (reference sequence). CDR3 protein: CASSSSLGETQYF. The CDR3 region has the DNA TGTGCCAGCAGCTCTAGCTTGGGGGAGACCCAGTACTTC.

The V call is TRBV2, the J call TRBJ2-7, with a possible D match to TRBD2 (5 bases). The CDR3 consists of 14 residues. Germline lookup yields CDR1 SNHLY and CDR2 FYNNEI. The ends were cut back, 8 bases at V and 0 bases at J, with 14 bases in the middle. Here the CDR3 reads CASFFEGSSYEQYF. The CDR3 bases are TGTGCCAGCTTTTTCGAGGGCAGCTCCTACGAGCAGTACTTC.

The chain joins TRBV19 to TRBJ1-4; TRBD1 is a possible D gene (5 bases). The CDR3 has 14 amino acids. Looked up from germline, CDR1 is LNHDA and CDR2 is SQIVND (reference sequence). V gave up 5 bases and J gave up 5 bases, with 12 bases separating them. CDR3 DNA sequence: TGTGCCAGTAGTCTAAAGGGGTTGAATGAAAAACTGTTTTTT. It encodes CASSLKGLNEKLFF.

This sequence joins TRBV6-5 and TRBJ1-2; D is possibly TRBD1 (5 bases). Germline loops: CDR1 MNHEY, CDR2 SVGAGI. Trimming removed 5 bases from V and 6 bases from J, with 16 bases in between. The CDR3 is 14 residues long. The CDR3 is CASSRDPGGNGYTF. For the CDR3, the DNA is TGTGCCAGCAGTAGGGACCCGGGGGGGAATGGCTACACCTTC.

The chain links TRBV6-5 to TRBJ2-7; D is uncertain. Looked up from germline, CDR1 is MNHEY and CDR2 is SVGAGI. V was cut by 5 bases and J by 3 bases, with 11 bases left in between. This CDR3 spans 13 amino acids. CDR3 nucleotide sequence: TGTGCCAGCAGTGAAAACAGATTCTACGAGCAGTACGTC. Its translation: CASSENRFYEQYV.

V gene TRBV7-2 combines with J gene TRBJ1-1; the D is unclear. This CDR3 spans 13 amino acids. The V and J ends lost 3 bases and 3 bases respectively, with 8 bases between them. Germline V CDR1 and CDR2: SGHTA, FQGNSA. CDR3 residues: CASSLNSYTEAFF. The CDR3 bases are TGTGCCAGCAGCTTGAACAGCTACACTGAAGCTTTCTTT. Full variable domain (outside the CDR3, taken from reference TRBV7-2 and TRBJ1-1): GAGVSQSPSNKVTEKGKDVELRCDPISGHTALYWYRQSLGQGLEFLIYFQGNSAPDKSGLPSDRFSAERTGGSVSTLTIQRTQQEDSAVYLCASSLNSYTEAFFGQGTRLTVV.

The chain recombines TRBV7-6 with TRBJ2-3, with a tentative D call TRBD2 (6 bases). CDR1 and CDR2 from the germline V gene are SGHVS and FNYEAQ. Trimming removed 5 bases at V and 2 bases at J, with 11 bases between. The CDR3 has 14 residues. CDR3 sequence reads: CASSLGDFTDTQYF. CDR3 DNA: TGTGCCAGCAGCCTGGGGGACTTCACAGATACGCAGTATTTT.

This clone showed up just a few times. The V call is TRBV9, the J call TRBJ1-2, with 7 nucleotides matching TRBD1. CDR1 SGDLS and CDR2 YYNGEE come from the germline V gene. The CDR3 is made up of 15 amino acids. V lost 4 bases and J lost 3; bases outside the gene matches: 9. As DNA, the CDR3 is TGTGCCAGCAGCCTCCGGGACAGAACCCACTATGGCTACACCTTC. Translated: CASSLRDRTHYGYTF.